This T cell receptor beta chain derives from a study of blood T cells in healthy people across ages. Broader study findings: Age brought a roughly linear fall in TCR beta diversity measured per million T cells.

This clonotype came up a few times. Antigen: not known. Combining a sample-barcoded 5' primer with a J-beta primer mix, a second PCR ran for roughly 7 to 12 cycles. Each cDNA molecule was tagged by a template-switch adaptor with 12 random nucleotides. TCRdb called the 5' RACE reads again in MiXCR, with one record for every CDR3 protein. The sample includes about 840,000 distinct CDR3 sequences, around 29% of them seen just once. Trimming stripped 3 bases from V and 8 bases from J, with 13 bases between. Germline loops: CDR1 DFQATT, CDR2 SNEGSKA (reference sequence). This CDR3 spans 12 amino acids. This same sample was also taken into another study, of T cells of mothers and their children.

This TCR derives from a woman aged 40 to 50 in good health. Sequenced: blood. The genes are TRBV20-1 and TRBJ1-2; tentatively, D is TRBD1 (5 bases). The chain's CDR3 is CSASGTVYGYTF. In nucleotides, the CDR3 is TGCAGTGCTAGTGGGACCGTATACGGCTACACCTTC.